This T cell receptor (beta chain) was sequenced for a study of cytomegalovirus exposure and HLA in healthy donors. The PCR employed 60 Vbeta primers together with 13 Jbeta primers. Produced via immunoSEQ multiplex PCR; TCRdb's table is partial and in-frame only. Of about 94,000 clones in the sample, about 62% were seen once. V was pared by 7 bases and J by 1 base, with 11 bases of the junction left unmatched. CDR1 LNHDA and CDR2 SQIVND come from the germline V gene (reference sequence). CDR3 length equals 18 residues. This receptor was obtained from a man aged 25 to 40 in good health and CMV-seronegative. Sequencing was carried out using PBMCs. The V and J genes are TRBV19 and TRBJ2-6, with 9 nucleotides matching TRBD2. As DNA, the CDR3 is TGTGCCAGTACTACGACTAGCGGTGGATTTTCTGGGGCCAACGTCCTGACTTTC. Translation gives CASTTTSGGFSGANVLTF.